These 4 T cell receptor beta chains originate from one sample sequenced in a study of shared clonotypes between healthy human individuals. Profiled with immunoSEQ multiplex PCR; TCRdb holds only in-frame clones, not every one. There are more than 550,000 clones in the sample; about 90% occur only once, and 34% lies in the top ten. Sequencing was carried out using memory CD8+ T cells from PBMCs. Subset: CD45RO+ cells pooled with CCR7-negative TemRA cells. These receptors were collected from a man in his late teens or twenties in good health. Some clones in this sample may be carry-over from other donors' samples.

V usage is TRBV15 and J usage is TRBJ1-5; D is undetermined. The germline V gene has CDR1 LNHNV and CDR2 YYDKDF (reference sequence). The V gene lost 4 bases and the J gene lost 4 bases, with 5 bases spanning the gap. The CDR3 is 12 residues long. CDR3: CATSMGNQPQHF. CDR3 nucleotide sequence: TGTGCCACCAGCATGGGAAATCAGCCCCAGCATTTT. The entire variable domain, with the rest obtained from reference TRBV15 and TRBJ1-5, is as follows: DAMVIQNPRYQVTQFGKPVTLSCSQTLNHNVMYWYQQKSSQAPKLLFHYYDKDFNNEADTPDNFQSRRPNTSFCFLDIRSPGLGDTAMYLCATSMGNQPQHFGDGTRLSIL.

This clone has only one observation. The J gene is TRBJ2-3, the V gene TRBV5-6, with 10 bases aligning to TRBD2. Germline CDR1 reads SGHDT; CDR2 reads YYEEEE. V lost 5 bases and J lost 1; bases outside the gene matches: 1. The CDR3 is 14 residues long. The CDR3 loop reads CASRGTSGTDTQYF. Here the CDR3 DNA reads TGTGCCAGCAGGGGGACTAGCGGCACAGATACGCAGTATTTT.

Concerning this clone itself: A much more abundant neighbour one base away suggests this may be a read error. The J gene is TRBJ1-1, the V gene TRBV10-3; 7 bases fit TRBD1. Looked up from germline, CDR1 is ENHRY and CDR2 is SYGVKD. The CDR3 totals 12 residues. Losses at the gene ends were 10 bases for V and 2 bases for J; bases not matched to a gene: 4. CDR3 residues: CATRQGNTEAFF. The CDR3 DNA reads TGTGCCACGAGACAGGGTAACACTGAAGCTTTCTTT.

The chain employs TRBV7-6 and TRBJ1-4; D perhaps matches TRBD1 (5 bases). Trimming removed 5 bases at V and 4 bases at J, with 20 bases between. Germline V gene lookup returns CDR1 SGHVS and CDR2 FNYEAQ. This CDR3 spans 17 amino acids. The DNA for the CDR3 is TGTGCCAGCAGCCTTGGTCCTCTCAGGACAATTAATGAAAAACTGTTTTTT. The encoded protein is CASSLGPLRTINEKLFF.